This entry lists 24 T cell receptor beta chains sequenced from one sample in a study of PD-1 blockade in classical Hodgkin lymphoma. The time point is: cycle 4 day 1 (C4D1), after 6 weeks of nivolumab. Brentuximab vedotin exposure varied among the patients, all of whom had relapsed after autologous stem cell transplantation. Libraries were prepared by immunoSEQ multiplex PCR; TCRdb keeps only in-frame clonotypes and omits some of them. This table has 31,000 or so clones, about 70% appearing once. The specimen comprised peripheral blood mononuclear cells (PBMCs), sampled before the fourth cycle of nivolumab. These receptors all stem from a human donor with classical Hodgkin lymphoma.

The genes are TRBV7-8 and TRBJ2-7, with 7 positions matching TRBD2. Germline lookup yields CDR1 SGHVS and CDR2 FQNEAQ. The V segment lost 1 base and the J segment 4 bases; nucleotides outside the gene matches: 13. The CDR3 has 17 amino acids. The CDR3 protein is CASSLVSAGEFWYEQYF. The CDR3 nucleotides read TGTGCCAGCAGCTTAGTCTCCGCGGGAGAGTTTTGGTACGAGCAGTACTTC.

The V and J genes are TRBV7-3 and TRBJ2-7, with 8 nucleotides matching TRBD1. Looked up from germline, CDR1 is SGHTA and CDR2 is FQGTGA. The CDR3 is 14 amino acids. V shed 3 bases and J 2 bases; nucleotides not matched to a gene: 3. CDR3 loop: CASSFPDRAYEQYF. Here the CDR3 DNA reads TGTGCCAGCAGCTTTCCGGACAGGGCCTACGAGCAGTACTTC.

J is TRBJ1-2 and V is TRBV19; TRBD1 matches 11 bases. The CDR3 has 12 amino acids. V lost 10 bases and J lost 6; bases outside the gene matches: 4. Germline V gene data show CDR1 as LNHDA and CDR2 as SQIVND (reference sequence). For the CDR3, the DNA is TGTGCCACTTGGACAGGGGGCCATGGCTACACCTTC. Protein: CATWTGGHGYTF.

This rearrangement joins TRBV7-2 to TRBJ2-3, with 12 bases identical to TRBD1. Germline-derived CDR1 and CDR2 are SGHTA and FQGNSA. The CDR3 is made up of 19 amino acids. Trimming removed 5 bases from V and 8 bases from J; junction bases left unmatched: 20. CDR3 sequence (DNA): TGTGCCAGCAGCCCAGAAGCCCCCGGGACAGGGGGCAAGGCGGGTACGCAGTATTTT. Amino acid sequence: CASSPEAPGTGGKAGTQYF.

This clone has only a few counts. The CDR3 DNA reads TGCAGCGTTGAGGGGGGACGGGGAAACCAAGAGACCCAGTACTTC. Translation: CSVEGGRGNQETQYF. The V call is TRBV29-1, the J call TRBJ2-5, with a possible D match to TRBD2 (6 bases). This CDR3 is built from 15 residues. Deletions cut 3 bases from V and 0 bases from J, with 14 bases between. CDR1 is SQVTM and CDR2 is ANQGSEA in the germline V gene.

The chain uses TRBV27 and TRBJ1-4, with 10 bases matching TRBD1. The J segment lost 7 bases and the V segment lost 4 bases, leaving 9 bases of the junction unmatched. The germline gives CDR1 MNHEY, CDR2 SMNVEV (reference sequence). The CDR3 spans 16 residues. CDR3 in amino acids: CASSSTDRGQVEKLFF. The CDR3 DNA follows: TGTGCCAGCAGTTCCACAGACAGGGGGCAAGTTGAAAAACTGTTTTTT. Using reference TRBV27 and TRBJ1-4 for the parts outside the CDR3, the full variable domain is EAQVTQNPRYLITVTGKKLTVTCSQNMNHEYMSWYRQDPGLGLRQIYYSMNVEVTDKGDVPEGYKVSRKEKRNFPLILESPSPNQTSLYFCASSSTDRGQVEKLFFGSGTQLSVL.

This clone appeared once. J is TRBJ2-2 and V is TRBV5-6; D is possibly TRBD2 (5 bases). The length of the CDR3 is 14 residues. V was cut by 0 bases and J by 4 bases, with 7 bases left in between. Germline V gives CDR1 SGHDT, CDR2 YYEEEE. The CDR3 nucleotides are TGTGCCAGCAGCTTGGGGCGGGTCACCGGGGAGCTGTTTTTT. Translation: CASSLGRVTGELFF.

The table lists this clone with a count of one. V usage is TRBV30 and J usage is TRBJ1-2, with TRBD1 as a possible D gene (5 bases). This CDR3 has 11 residues. Germline-derived CDR1 and CDR2 are GTSNPN and SVGIG (reference sequence). V lost 2 bases and J lost 8, with 9 bases in between. The CDR3: CAWSQGYGYTF. In DNA, the CDR3 is TGTGCCTGGAGTCAGGGATACGGCTACACCTTC.

V and J are TRBV27 and TRBJ2-5; no clear D. The CDR3 has 12 amino acids. V gave up 6 bases and J gave up 9 bases, with 14 bases separating them. Germline lookup yields CDR1 MNHEY and CDR2 SMNVEV (reference sequence). CDR3 amino acids: CASSPVGRPQYF. CDR3 nucleotides: TGTGCCAGCAGCCCAGTTGGCAGGCCCCAGTACTTC.

V gene TRBV9 combines with J gene TRBJ1-1; the D is unclear. Germline CDR1 reads SGDLS; CDR2 reads YYNGEE. V lost 4 bases and J 0 bases, leaving 7 bases between the germline ends. This CDR3 region has 13 residues. CDR3: CASSRSMNTEAFF. CDR3 DNA sequence: TGTGCCAGCAGCAGAAGTATGAACACTGAAGCTTTCTTT. The full variable domain, with the rest looked up from reference TRBV9 and TRBJ1-1, is DSGVTQTPKHLITATGQRVTLRCSPRSGDLSVYWYQQSLDQGLQFLIQYYNGEERAKGNILERFSAQQFPDLHSELNLSSLELGDSALYFCASSRSMNTEAFFGQGTRLTVV.

For the CDR3, the DNA is TGTGCCAGTAGTAATCTAGCGCGATCCTACGAGCAGTACTTC. As protein: CASSNLARSYEQYF. This chain connects TRBV19 to TRBJ2-7; D possibly corresponds to TRBD2 (6 bases). The CDR3 runs to 14 residues. Trimming cost V 4 bases and J 1 base, with 11 bases left between them. Germline V gene sequence: CDR1 LNHDA, CDR2 SQIVND (reference sequence). Based on the CDR3 plus reference TRBV19 and TRBJ2-7, the full variable domain is DGGITQSPKYLFRKEGQNVTLSCEQNLNHDAMYWYRQDPGQGLRLIYYSQIVNDFQKGDIAEGYSVSREKKESFPLTVTSAQKNPTAFYLCASSNLARSYEQYFGPGTRLTVT.

V gene TRBV19 combines with J gene TRBJ1-3; D not resolved. CDR3 length: 15 residues. Trimming took off 5 bases at V and 4 bases at J, with 15 bases between the two ends. The V gene's germline CDR1 is LNHDA and CDR2 SQIVND (reference sequence). CDR3 sequence (DNA): TGTGCCAGTAGTCCGGGCGGAACCGTAGGAAACACCATATATTTT. Amino acid sequence: CASSPGGTVGNTIYF.

The V gene is TRBV25-1, the J gene TRBJ1-4; maybe TRBD1 (5 bases). The CDR3 spans 15 residues. Germline V gives CDR1 MGHDK, CDR2 SYGVNS. V lost 2 bases, J lost 8 bases, and 15 bases lay in between. CDR3 sequence (DNA): TGTGCCAGCAGTGAAGGGAATAGGGGATACGAAAAACTGTTTTTT. Protein sequence: CASSEGNRGYEKLFF.

By share of the sample, this clone is medium-sized. The chain couples TRBV5-4 to TRBJ1-3, with TRBD1 identical over 9 bases. This CDR3 is built from 18 residues. V was pared by 0 bases and J by 0 bases, with 7 bases of the junction left unmatched. Germline CDR1 and CDR2: SGHNT and YYREEE (reference sequence). CDR3 nucleotide sequence: TGTGCCAGCAGCTTGGCTTTCGGACAGGGGCACTCTGGAAACACCATATATTTT. Translated, it gives CASSLAFGQGHSGNTIYF.

J is TRBJ2-3 and V is TRBV7-9; possible D gene TRBD1, 5 bases. CDR1 SEHNR and CDR2 FQNEAQ come from the germline V gene (reference sequence). Trimming pared 3 bases from V and 4 bases from J, leaving 11 bases between. The CDR3 totals 14 residues. The CDR3 sequence: CASSLSQGADTQYF. CDR3 bases: TGTGCCAGCAGCTTGAGTCAAGGGGCAGATACGCAGTATTTT.

Only one count was recorded for this clone. The V and J genes are TRBV9 and TRBJ2-3; 11 nucleotides line up with TRBD2. With V trimmed by 4 bases and J by 2 bases, 6 bases remained unmatched. CDR1 is SGDLS, CDR2 YYNGEE, per germline. This CDR3 is built from 16 residues. The DNA for the CDR3 is TGTGCCAGCAGCACCCCTAGCGGGGGGCCCACAGATACGCAGTATTTT. It translates to CASSTPSGGPTDTQYF. The full variable domain, its missing parts supplied by reference TRBV9 and TRBJ2-3, is DSGVTQTPKHLITATGQRVTLRCSPRSGDLSVYWYQQSLDQGLQFLIQYYNGEERAKGNILERFSAQQFPDLHSELNLSSLELGDSALYFCASSTPSGGPTDTQYFGPGTRLTVL.

The J gene is TRBJ2-2, the V gene TRBV7-9, with D perhaps TRBD1 or TRBD2 (6 bases each). V lost 3 bases to trimming and J lost 5 bases, with 13 bases between them. In germline, CDR1 is SEHNR, CDR2 FQNEAQ (reference sequence). The CDR3 is made up of 15 amino acids. CDR3 sequence: CASSFLGGGTGELFF. DNA of the CDR3: TGTGCCAGCAGCTTCCTCGGGGGCGGGACCGGGGAGCTGTTTTTT.

The V call is TRBV14, the J call TRBJ1-2, with 8 bases lining up with TRBD1. The CDR3 is made up of 14 amino acids. The germline gives CDR1 SGHDN, CDR2 FVKESK. V lost 4 bases to trimming and J lost 8 bases; unmatched junction nucleotides: 9. The CDR3 region is CASSLWDRLEGYTF. CDR3 DNA sequence: TGTGCCAGCAGCCTTTGGGACAGGCTTGAAGGCTACACCTTC.

V usage is TRBV30 and J usage is TRBJ2-2; no reliable D call. Germline V CDR1 and CDR2: GTSNPN, SVGIG (reference sequence). Trimming took 1 base from V and 7 from J, leaving 7 bases between them. The CDR3 length is 12 residues. CDR3 nucleotides: TGTGCCTGGAGTGCCACCTACGGGGAGCTGTTTTTT. It is translated as CAWSATYGELFF. The variable domain in full, with the rest retrieved from reference TRBV30 and TRBJ2-2, is SQTIHQWPATLVQPVGSPLSLECTVEGTSNPNLYWYRQAAGRGLQLLFYSVGIGQISSEVPQNLSASRPQDRQFILSSKKLLLSDSGFYLCAWSATYGELFFGEGSRLTVL.

This clone was counted between two and nine times. The chain recombines TRBV6-5 with TRBJ1-1; D possibly corresponds to TRBD1 (6 bases). This CDR3 spans 16 amino acids. From germline, CDR1 is MNHEY and CDR2 SVGAGI. V lost 3 bases to trimming and J lost 5 bases, with 19 bases between them. The CDR3 region is CASSYLSGTPKTEAFF. In nucleotides, the CDR3 is TGTGCCAGCAGTTATTTGTCCGGGACACCGAAGACTGAAGCTTTCTTT.

V and J are TRBV7-8 and TRBJ2-7; possibly TRBD1 for D (5 bases). The V gene lost 5 bases and the J gene lost 7 bases, with 15 bases spanning the gap. Germline-derived CDR1 and CDR2 are SGHVS and FQNEAQ. The CDR3 runs 13 residues. CDR3 amino acids: CASSPTARTEQYF. CDR3 bases: TGTGCCAGCAGCCCGACAGCCCGTACTGAGCAGTACTTC.

The chain joins TRBV6-5 to TRBJ1-1; D is unresolved. Germline lookup yields CDR1 MNHEY and CDR2 SVGAGI. The CDR3 covers 14 residues. V was clipped by 4 bases and J by 1 base, with 10 bases between them. CDR3 coding DNA: TGTGCCAGCAGTTGGACCCAGGCGAACACTGAAGCTTTCTTT. Translated, it gives CASSWTQANTEAFF.

This clone came up once. The genes are TRBV7-2 and TRBJ1-3, with D maybe TRBD1 (5 bases). Germline loops: CDR1 SGHTA, CDR2 FQGNSA. CDR3 length: 15 amino acids. V lost 2 bases and J lost 0, with 8 bases in between. The CDR3 here is CASSLNGASGNTIYF. The CDR3 DNA follows: TGTGCCAGCAGCTTAAATGGGGCCTCTGGAAACACCATATATTTT.

A remark on this clone: As the CDR3 is not closed by the conserved phenylalanine or tryptophan, this likely results from a read error. The DNA is left out, because the CDR3 cannot be placed on it with certainty; the CDR3 is given as TCRdb lists it. V gene TRBV6-1 combines with J gene TRBJ1-1. From its first to its last residue, the CDR3 has 12 amino acids. Per germline, CDR1 MNHNS and CDR2 SASEGT. This CDR3 is CASSPSRVSQSV.